The T cell receptor (beta chain) under discussion was sequenced for a study of monozygotic twins with inflammatory bowel disease (dated by TCRdb to between 2018 and 2020). For context, the study as a whole: The complete study included 30 or so monozygotic twin pairs: 19 IBD-discordant Danish pairs and nine German pairs, of which four were IBD-concordant and five were IBD-discordant. Within discordant pairs, disease-associated traits were sought mainly by comparing IBD patients with their genetically identical healthy co-twins. Each individual had, on average, about 151 000 unique TCRalpha sequences and 181 000 unique TCRbeta sequences available for analysis.

Results the study describes overall, beyond this receptor: Fewer clonotypes were shared with other individuals by IBD patients than by healthy twins, most markedly in patients showing signs of disease activity. TCRbeta repertoire diversity, by inverse Simpson index, was decreased in IBD patients compared with their healthy co-twins. The results gave no support for a single strong signal or clonotype linked to IBD. Differing immunosuppressive treatments among patients may have added background noise and inter-individual variability to the repertoires. Repertoire similarity did not differ between concordant and discordant twins, which could be due to limited statistical power. The analysis was unable to tell apart different T cell subtypes.

To note about this clonotype: The specificity of this receptor is unknown.

From each donor, a roughly 2.5 ml peripheral blood sample was drawn into PAXgene tubes and stored at -80 degrees C. Without T cell sorting, total RNA was isolated from whole blood using the PAXgene blood miRNA kit on an automated QIAcube. Peripheral blood from monozygotic twin pairs, either concordant or discordant for inflammatory bowel disease, underwent deep TCRalpha and TCRbeta repertoire profiling that used unique molecular barcoding. Smoking habits were recorded for all twin pairs, and each individual was classified as a current, former or never smoker. CDR1 and CDR2, looked up from the germline V gene, are SGHRS and YFSETQ. CDR3 length: 15 amino acids, cysteine to phenylalanine. No DNA is given. Library preparation used 5' RACE. Each TCR library was prepared from around 3,400 ng of total RNA. For each sample, cDNA synthesis with SMARTScribe reverse transcriptase was split into eight separate reactions. During cDNA synthesis, template switching introduced unique molecular identifiers that contained a 6-nucleotide sample barcode. TCRalpha and TCRbeta cDNA was amplified in two nested PCRs of around 15 and 10 cycles, and bead purification was carried out after each PCR. Before amplification, the cDNA was treated with uracil DNA-glycosylase and purified using the QIAquick PCR purification kit. In the second PCR, Illumina TruSeq-compatible adapters and sample-specific barcodes were added. Library quality and concentration were assessed using TapeStation and Qubit, and 4.5 to 6.5 ng of each library was pooled. Pooled libraries were sequenced on an Illumina HiSeq2500 single-index Rapid Run with 2 x 100 bp reads and custom sequencing primers. Regarding the original processing steps: PCR and sequencing errors were corrected by UMI-based consensus assembly using MiGEC version 1.2.6. V(D)J alignment, clonotype assembly and CDR3 extraction were performed with MiXCR version 2.1.1. Normalisation of gene usage, clonotype sharing and MAIT/NKT TCR abundance was achieved by analysing the top 1000, 10 000 and 20 000 clonotypes per sample. Diversity was computed as the inverse Simpson index with the vegan R package after downsampling to 27 000 UMIs. Statistical testing used paired Mann-Whitney U tests on the discordant twin pairs and applied Benjamini-Hochberg correction for multiple testing. TCRdb reprocessed the reads, so every CDR3 protein sequence counts as one entry and DNA is not shown. These V and J calls rely on TCRdb rather than the paper's analysis. The sample table records tens of thousands of distinct CDR3 sequences. In total, the top ten clones hold approximately 7% of the sample.

This receptor was identified in a human donor with ulcerative colitis or Crohn's disease, or a healthy co-twin of an affected twin (not recorded which). What was sequenced was blood. This receptor chain uses TRBV5-1 and TRBJ2-3; with no DNA, the TCRdb D assignment of TRBD1 cannot be verified. The CDR3 protein is CASRTVVGEADTQYF.